This T cell receptor beta chain originates from a study of blood T cell repertoires in COVID-19. Study-level information: Acute and convalescent COVID-19 specimens originated in the United States, Italy and Spain. PBMCs, B-cell-depleted T cells, or T cells were the source of the cDNA or gDNA that made up the material.

In the original analysis: Using reference gene primer amplification, nucleated cell counts were estimated. Clones were read by immunoSEQ multiplex PCR, and TCRdb kept only the in-frame ones, dropping some. The V and J calls and clone size come from that table; D and trimming were worked out from the DNA. Of 300,000 to 400,000 clones in the sample, around nine tenths were seen once. CDR1 is LNHDA, CDR2 SQIVND, per germline (reference sequence). This CDR3 spans 14 amino acids. Germline trimming cut 1 base from V and 9 bases from J; bases unmatched to any gene: 6. The sequence was collected from a human donor in a cohort sampled during active COVID-19. Sequencing used peripheral blood. The J gene is TRBJ1-1, the V gene TRBV19, with 9 bases identical to TRBD1. CDR3 residues: CASSIAPNRGQAFF. CDR3 in DNA: TGTGCCAGTAGTATAGCCCCGAACAGGGGGCAAGCTTTCTTT.